This T cell receptor (beta chain) was found in a study of identical twins. The CDR3 is 14 residues long. The junction had 3 bases not matched to a gene; V was cut back by 6 bases and J by 2 bases. Germline CDR1 is SGHAT and CDR2 is FQNNGV. This clonotype was seen only once. The antigen is undetermined. Study findings and constraints: Conclusions rested on cross-sectional statistics rather than following the same donors. Memory repertoires showed no such pattern, whereas abundant cord blood beta clonotypes carried fewer insertions.

TCRdb recomputed calls from the 5' RACE reads with MiXCR, one row per CDR3 protein. Of 1,800,000 or so distinct CDR3 sequences listed, around 33% are singletons. The chain has TRBV11-2 and TRBJ2-3; TRBD2 aligns across 9 bases. The clonotype comes from a newborn girl in good health. Sequenced material: cord blood. The CDR3 spells CASRQRGVTDTQYF. The CDR3 DNA reads as TGTGCCAGCAGGCAGCGGGGGGTCACAGATACGCAGTATTTT.